This paragraph covers one T cell receptor beta chain sequence. This specimen comes from a study of blood T cell repertoires in COVID-19. For the study at large: Samples taken during acute and convalescent COVID-19 were collected in the United States, Italy and Spain. Nucleic acid was either cDNA or gDNA, and it came from T cells, B-cell-depleted T cells, or PBMCs.

The CDR3 length is 13 residues. CDR1 is LNHDA and CDR2 is SQIVND in the germline V gene (reference sequence). V was shortened by 4 bases and J by 5 bases, with 10 bases between the two germline ends. Original methodology: Using reference gene primer amplification, nucleated cell counts were estimated. Assay used: immunoSEQ multiplex PCR; TCRdb lists only in-frame clones, some missing. V, J and clone size reflect that table, while D and trimming were determined from the DNA. The sample has some 250,000 clones, just under 85% seen once. J is TRBJ2-3 and V is TRBV19, with a tentative D call TRBD1 (5 bases). The sequenced sample consisted of peripheral blood. The source of this sequence is an elderly woman with acute or convalescent COVID-19. DNA for the CDR3: TGTGCCAGTAGTAACTCAGGGCGAGATACGCAGTATTTT. Translated: CASSNSGRDTQYF.